This T cell receptor beta chain was recorded in a study of T-cell reconstitution after alpha-beta-depleted transplantation in children. This clonotype has more than one count but fewer than ten. Preparing the TCRbeta library involved the use of unique molecular identifiers. TCRdb fed the PCR reads into MiXCR, producing one record per CDR3 protein. Altogether a few hundred thousand distinct CDR3 sequences are present, 9.5% to 13% being singletons, with the ten largest covering 4.5% to 7%. Sample: PBMCs from the stem cell graft donor, taken from the stem cell graft. This clonotype was obtained from a human donor who donated a stem cell graft to a child with acute myeloid leukemia.

CDR3 sequence: CSARTGSGTGELFF. In nucleotides, the CDR3 is TGCAGTGCTAGAACCGGGAGTGGCACCGGGGAGCTGTTTTTT. The chain is built from TRBV20-1 and TRBJ2-2, with D possibly TRBD2 on 6 matching bases. V shed 2 bases and J shed 4 bases, with 11 bases lying between them. Germline V gene data show CDR1 as DFQATT and CDR2 as SNEGSKA (reference sequence). The CDR3 extends over 14 amino acids.